The 2 T cell receptor beta chains below come from one sample, sequenced in a study of T cells after somatic rescue of genetic block (TCRdb year 2020). Receptors were amplified or captured by the immunoSEQ multiplex PCR assay. This immuneACCESS table, as held by TCRdb, lists in-frame sequences with V and J called but not all clones. Of the missing ones, under half trace to an unresolved V gene in checked studies; the others have no known cause. The sample data list about 11,000 clones, and about 74% of these were observed just once. The leading ten clones occupy about 20% of the sample. The sample consisted of peripheral blood mononuclear cells (PBMCs). The receptors were gathered from a boy under 18.

J is TRBJ2-7 and V is TRBV25-1; 10 bases are shared with TRBD2. This CDR3 is 16 amino acids long. Germline V lookup: CDR1 MGHDK, CDR2 SYGVNS. V lost 3 bases to trimming and J lost 3 bases; unmatched junction nucleotides: 8. CDR3 loop: CASSDTASGSIYEQYF. CDR3 nucleotides: TGTGCCAGCAGTGATACAGCTAGCGGGAGTATCTACGAGCAGTACTTC.

The rearrangement uses TRBV12-5 and TRBJ2-3; 10 bases are a match to TRBD1. The CDR3 has 16 residues. V gave up 8 bases and J gave up 1 base; unmatched junction bases: 9. CDR1 is LGHNT, CDR2 FRNRAP, per germline. The CDR3 spells CASSGTGARGTDTQYF. The CDR3 nucleotides are TGTGCTAGTTCCGGGACAGGGGCGCGCGGCACAGATACGCAGTATTTT. The full variable domain, with the rest looked up from reference TRBV12-5 and TRBJ2-3, is DARVTQTPRHKVTEMGQEVTMRCQPILGHNTVFWYRQTMMQGLELLAYFRNRAPLDDSGMPKDRFSAEMPDATLATLKIQPSEPRDSAVYFCASSGTGARGTDTQYFGPGTRLTVL.